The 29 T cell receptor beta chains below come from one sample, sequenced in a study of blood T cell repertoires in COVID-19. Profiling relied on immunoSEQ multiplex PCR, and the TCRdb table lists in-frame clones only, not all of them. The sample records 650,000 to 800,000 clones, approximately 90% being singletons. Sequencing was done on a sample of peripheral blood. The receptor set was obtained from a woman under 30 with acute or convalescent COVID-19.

This CDR3 reads CASSTRDSESPLHF. The CDR3 coding sequence is TGTGCCAGTAGTACTCGGGACAGCGAATCACCCCTCCACTTT. V gene TRBV19 combines with J gene TRBJ1-6; 7 bases fit TRBD1. With V trimmed by 4 bases and J by 10 bases, 7 bases remained unmatched. Germline lookup yields CDR1 LNHDA and CDR2 SQIVND (reference sequence). This CDR3 is 14 amino acids long.

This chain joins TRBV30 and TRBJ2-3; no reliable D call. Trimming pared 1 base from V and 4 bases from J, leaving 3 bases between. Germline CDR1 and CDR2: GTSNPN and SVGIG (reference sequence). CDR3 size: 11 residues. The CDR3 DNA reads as TGTGCCTGGAGTGCAGCAGATACGCAGTATTTT. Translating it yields CAWSAADTQYF.

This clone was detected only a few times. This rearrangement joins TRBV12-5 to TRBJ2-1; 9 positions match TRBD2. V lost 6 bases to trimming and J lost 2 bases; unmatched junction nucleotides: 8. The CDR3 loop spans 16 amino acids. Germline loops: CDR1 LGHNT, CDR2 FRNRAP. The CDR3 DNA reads TGTGCTAGTGGACTCCTACTAGCGGGTACCTACAATGAGCAGTTCTTC. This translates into CASGLLLAGTYNEQFF.

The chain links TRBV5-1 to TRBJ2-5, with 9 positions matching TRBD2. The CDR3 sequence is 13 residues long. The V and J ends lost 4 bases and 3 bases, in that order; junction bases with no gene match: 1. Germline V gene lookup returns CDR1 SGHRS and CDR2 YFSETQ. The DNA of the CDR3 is TGCGCCAGCAGCGTAGCGGGAGAAGAGACCCAGTACTTC. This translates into CASSVAGEETQYF.

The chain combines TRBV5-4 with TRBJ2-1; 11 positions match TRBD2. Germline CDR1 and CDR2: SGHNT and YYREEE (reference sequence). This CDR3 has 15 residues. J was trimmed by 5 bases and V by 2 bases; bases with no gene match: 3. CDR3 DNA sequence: TGTGCCAGCAGCTTCTTAGCGGGGGGGAACAATGAGCAGTTCTTC. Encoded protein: CASSFLAGGNNEQFF.

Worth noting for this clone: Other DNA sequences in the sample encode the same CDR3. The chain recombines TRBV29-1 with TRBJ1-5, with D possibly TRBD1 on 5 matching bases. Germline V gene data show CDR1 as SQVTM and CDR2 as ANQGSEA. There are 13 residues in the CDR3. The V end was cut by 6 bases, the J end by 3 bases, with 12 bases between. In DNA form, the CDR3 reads TGCAGCGTCGCGGGGGGTAACAATCAGCCCCAGCATTTT. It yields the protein CSVAGGNNQPQHF. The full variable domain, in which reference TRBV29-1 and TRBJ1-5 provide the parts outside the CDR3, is SAVISQKPSRDICQRGTSLTIQCQVDSQVTMMFWYRQQPGQSLTLIATANQGSEATYESGFVIDKFPISRPNLTFSTLTVSNMSPEDSSIYLCSVAGGNNQPQHFGDGTRLSIL.

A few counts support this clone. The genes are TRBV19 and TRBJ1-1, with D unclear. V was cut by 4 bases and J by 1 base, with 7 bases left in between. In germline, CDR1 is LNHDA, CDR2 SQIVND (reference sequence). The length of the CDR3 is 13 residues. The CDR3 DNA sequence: TGTGCCAGTAGTAAAAGACAGAACACTGAAGCTTTCTTT. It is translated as CASSKRQNTEAFF.

CDR3 protein: CASRERDSYSNQPQHF. CDR3 bases: TGTGCCAGCAGGGAACGGGACAGCTATAGCAATCAGCCCCAGCATTTT. V and J are TRBV27 and TRBJ1-5; TRBD1 aligns across 7 bases. This CDR3 region has 16 residues. Germline CDR1 and CDR2: MNHEY and SMNVEV (reference sequence). Trimming cost V 6 bases and J 0 bases; bases outside gene matches: 8.

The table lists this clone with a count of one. The CDR3 is CASSQGAEGEQYF. CDR3 coding DNA: TGTGCCAGCAGCCAAGGGGCGGAGGGCGAGCAGTACTTC. The chain employs TRBV11-2 and TRBJ2-7; tentatively, D is TRBD2 (6 bases). V was clipped by 5 bases and J by 6 bases, with 14 bases between them. CDR1 and CDR2 (germline): SGHAT, FQNNGV. CDR3 length: 13 amino acids. The entire variable domain, with the rest obtained from reference TRBV11-2 and TRBJ2-7, is as follows: EAGVAQSPRYKIIEKRQSVAFWCNPISGHATLYWYQQILGQGPKLLIQFQNNGVVDDSQLPKDRFSAERLKGVDSTLKIQPAKLEDSAVYLCASSQGAEGEQYFGPGTRLTVT.

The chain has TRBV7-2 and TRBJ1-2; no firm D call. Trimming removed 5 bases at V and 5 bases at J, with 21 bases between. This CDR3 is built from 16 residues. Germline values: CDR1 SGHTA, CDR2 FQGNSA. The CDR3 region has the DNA TGTGCCAGCAGCCCTCAAGGCCGGGTCGCGATATATGGCTACACCTTC. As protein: CASSPQGRVAIYGYTF.

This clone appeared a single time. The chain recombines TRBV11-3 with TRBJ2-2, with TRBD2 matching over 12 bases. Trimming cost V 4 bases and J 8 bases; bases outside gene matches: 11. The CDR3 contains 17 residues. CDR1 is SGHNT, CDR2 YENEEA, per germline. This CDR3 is CASSSHRLAGDGGELFF. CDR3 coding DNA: TGTGCCAGCAGCTCACACCGACTAGCGGGGGATGGAGGGGAGCTGTTTTTT.

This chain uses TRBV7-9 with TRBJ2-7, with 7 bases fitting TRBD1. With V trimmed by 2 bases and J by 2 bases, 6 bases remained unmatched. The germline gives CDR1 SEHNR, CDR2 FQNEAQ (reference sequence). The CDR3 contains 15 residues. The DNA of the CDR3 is TGTGCCAGCAGCTTATACGGACAGGAAGCCTACGAGCAGTACTTC. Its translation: CASSLYGQEAYEQYF. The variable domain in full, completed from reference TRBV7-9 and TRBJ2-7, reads DTGVSQNPRHKITKRGQNVTFRCDPISEHNRLYWYRQTLGQGPEFLTYFQNEAQLEKSRLLSDRFSAERPKGSFSTLEIQRTEQGDSAMYLCASSLYGQEAYEQYFGPGTRLTVT.

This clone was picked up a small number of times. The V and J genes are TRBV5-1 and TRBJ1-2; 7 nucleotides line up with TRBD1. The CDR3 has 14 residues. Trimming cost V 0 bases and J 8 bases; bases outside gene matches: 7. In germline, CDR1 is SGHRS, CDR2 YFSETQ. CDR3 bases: TGCGCCAGCAGCTTGGGGGACAGCCCTTGGGGCTACACCTTC. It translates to CASSLGDSPWGYTF.

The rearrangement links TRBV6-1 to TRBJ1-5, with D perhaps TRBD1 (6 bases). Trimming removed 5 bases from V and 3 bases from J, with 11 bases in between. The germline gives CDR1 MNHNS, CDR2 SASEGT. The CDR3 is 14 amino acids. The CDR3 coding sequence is TGTGCCAGCAGTCTGGACAGCCACAATCAGCCCCAGCATTTT. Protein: CASSLDSHNQPQHF.

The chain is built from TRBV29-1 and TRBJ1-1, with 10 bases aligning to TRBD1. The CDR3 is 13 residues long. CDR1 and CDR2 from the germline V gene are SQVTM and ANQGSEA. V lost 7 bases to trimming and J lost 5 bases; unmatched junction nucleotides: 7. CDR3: CSADGQGGTEAFF. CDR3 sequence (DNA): TGCAGCGCCGACGGACAGGGGGGTACTGAAGCTTTCTTT. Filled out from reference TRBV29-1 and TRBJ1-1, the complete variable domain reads SAVISQKPSRDICQRGTSLTIQCQVDSQVTMMFWYRQQPGQSLTLIATANQGSEATYESGFVIDKFPISRPNLTFSTLTVSNMSPEDSSIYLCSADGQGGTEAFFGQGTRLTVV.

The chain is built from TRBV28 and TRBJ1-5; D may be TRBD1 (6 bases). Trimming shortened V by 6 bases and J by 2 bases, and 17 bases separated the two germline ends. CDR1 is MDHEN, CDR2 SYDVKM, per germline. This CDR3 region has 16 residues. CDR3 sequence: CASSPTGPGGNQPQHF. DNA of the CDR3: TGTGCCAGCAGCCCAACGGGCCCAGGGGGCAATCAGCCCCAGCATTTT.

The DNA of the CDR3 is TGTGCCAGCAGTGACAGAGGGGGTACCTATGGCTACACCTTC. This encodes CASSDRGGTYGYTF. The chain is built from TRBV6-1 and TRBJ1-2; possible D gene TRBD1, 6 bases. The V end was cut by 3 bases, the J end by 4 bases, with 12 bases between. This CDR3 region has 14 residues. Germline values: CDR1 MNHNS, CDR2 SASEGT.

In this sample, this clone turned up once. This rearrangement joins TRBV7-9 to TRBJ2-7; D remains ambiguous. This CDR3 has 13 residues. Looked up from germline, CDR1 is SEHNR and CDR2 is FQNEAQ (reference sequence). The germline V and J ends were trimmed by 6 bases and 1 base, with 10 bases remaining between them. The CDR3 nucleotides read TGTGCCAGCAGTCCAGAGGCATCCTACGAGCAGTACTTC. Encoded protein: CASSPEASYEQYF. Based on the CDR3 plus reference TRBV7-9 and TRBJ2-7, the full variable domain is DTGVSQNPRHKITKRGQNVTFRCDPISEHNRLYWYRQTLGQGPEFLTYFQNEAQLEKSRLLSDRFSAERPKGSFSTLEIQRTEQGDSAMYLCASSPEASYEQYFGPGTRLTVT.

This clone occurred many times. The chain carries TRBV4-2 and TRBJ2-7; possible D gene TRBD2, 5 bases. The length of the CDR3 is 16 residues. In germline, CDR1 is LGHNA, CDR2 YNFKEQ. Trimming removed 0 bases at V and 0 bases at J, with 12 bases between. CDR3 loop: CASSQDGGSPSYEQYF. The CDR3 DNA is TGTGCCAGCAGCCAAGATGGCGGGTCCCCCTCCTACGAGCAGTACTTC.

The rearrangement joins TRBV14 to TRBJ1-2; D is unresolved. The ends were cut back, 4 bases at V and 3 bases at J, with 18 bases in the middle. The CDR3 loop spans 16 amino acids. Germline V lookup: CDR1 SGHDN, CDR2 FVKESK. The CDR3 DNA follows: TGTGCCAGCAGCCCGGGCGGACTCGGGTTGGACTATGGCTACACCTTC. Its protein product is CASSPGGLGLDYGYTF.

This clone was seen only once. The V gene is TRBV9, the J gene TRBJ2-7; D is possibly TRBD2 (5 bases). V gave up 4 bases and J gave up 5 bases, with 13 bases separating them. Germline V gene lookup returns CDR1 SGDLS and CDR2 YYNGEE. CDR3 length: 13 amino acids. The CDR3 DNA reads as TGTGCCAGCAGCCCGACCGTGAGGGACGAGCAGTACTTC. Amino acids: CASSPTVRDEQYF.

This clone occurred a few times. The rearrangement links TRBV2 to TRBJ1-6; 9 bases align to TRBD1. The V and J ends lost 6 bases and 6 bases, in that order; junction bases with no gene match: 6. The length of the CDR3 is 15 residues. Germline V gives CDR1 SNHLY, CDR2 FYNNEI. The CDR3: CASSPLGQGNSPLHF. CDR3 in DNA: TGTGCCAGCAGCCCCTTGGGACAGGGTAATTCACCCCTCCACTTT. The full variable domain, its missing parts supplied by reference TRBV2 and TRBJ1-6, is EPEVTQTPSHQVTQMGQEVILRCVPISNHLYFYWYRQILGQKVEFLVSFYNNEISEKSEIFDDQFSVERPDGSNFTLKIRSTKLEDSAMYFCASSPLGQGNSPLHFGNGTRLTVT.

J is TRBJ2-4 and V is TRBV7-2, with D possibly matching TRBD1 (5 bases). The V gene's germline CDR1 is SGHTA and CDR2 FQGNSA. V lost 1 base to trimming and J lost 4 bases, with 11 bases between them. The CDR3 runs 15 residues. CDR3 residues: CASSLDLAGKNIQYF. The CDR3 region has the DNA TGTGCCAGCAGCTTAGACTTGGCAGGGAAAAACATTCAGTACTTC.

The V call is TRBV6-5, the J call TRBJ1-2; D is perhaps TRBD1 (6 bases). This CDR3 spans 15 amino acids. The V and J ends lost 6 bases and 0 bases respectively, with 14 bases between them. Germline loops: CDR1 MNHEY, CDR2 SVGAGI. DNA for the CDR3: TGTGCCAGCAGACAAATGCAGGGGACTAACTATGGCTACACCTTC. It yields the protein CASRQMQGTNYGYTF.

CDR3 sequence (DNA): TGTGCCAGCAGCTCGTTATATACAGGGTTCGGCTACACCTTC. Encoded protein: CASSSLYTGFGYTF. The V call is TRBV7-2, the J call TRBJ1-2, with D tentatively TRBD1 (6 bases). V was shortened by 4 bases and J by 8 bases, with 17 bases between the two germline ends. CDR3 length equals 14 residues. The V gene's germline CDR1 is SGHTA and CDR2 FQGNSA.

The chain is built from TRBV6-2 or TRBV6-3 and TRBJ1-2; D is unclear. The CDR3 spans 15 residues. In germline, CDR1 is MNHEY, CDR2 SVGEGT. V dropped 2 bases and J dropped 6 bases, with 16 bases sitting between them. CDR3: CASSYVDRVSNGYTF. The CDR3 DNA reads TGTGCCAGCAGTTACGTTGATAGAGTTAGCAATGGCTACACCTTC.

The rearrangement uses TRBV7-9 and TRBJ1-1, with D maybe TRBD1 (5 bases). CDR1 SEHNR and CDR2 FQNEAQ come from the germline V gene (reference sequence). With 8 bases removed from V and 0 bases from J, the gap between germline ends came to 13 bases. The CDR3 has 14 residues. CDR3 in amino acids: CASPKGTLNTEAFF. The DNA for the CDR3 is TGTGCCAGCCCAAAGGGGACTTTGAACACTGAAGCTTTCTTT.

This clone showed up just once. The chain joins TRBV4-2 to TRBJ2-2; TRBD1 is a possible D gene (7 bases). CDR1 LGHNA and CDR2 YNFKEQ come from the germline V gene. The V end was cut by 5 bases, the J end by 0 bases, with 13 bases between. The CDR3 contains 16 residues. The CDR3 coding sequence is TGTGCCAGCAGCTCCCAGGGGGGCCCGAACACCGGGGAGCTGTTTTTT. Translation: CASSSQGGPNTGELFF.

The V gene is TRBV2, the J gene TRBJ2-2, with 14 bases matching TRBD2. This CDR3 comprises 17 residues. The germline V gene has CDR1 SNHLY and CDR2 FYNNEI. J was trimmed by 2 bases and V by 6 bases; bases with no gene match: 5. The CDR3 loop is CASRGTSGGLNTGELFF. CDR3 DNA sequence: TGTGCCAGCAGGGGGACTAGCGGGGGCCTCAACACCGGGGAGCTGTTTTTT.